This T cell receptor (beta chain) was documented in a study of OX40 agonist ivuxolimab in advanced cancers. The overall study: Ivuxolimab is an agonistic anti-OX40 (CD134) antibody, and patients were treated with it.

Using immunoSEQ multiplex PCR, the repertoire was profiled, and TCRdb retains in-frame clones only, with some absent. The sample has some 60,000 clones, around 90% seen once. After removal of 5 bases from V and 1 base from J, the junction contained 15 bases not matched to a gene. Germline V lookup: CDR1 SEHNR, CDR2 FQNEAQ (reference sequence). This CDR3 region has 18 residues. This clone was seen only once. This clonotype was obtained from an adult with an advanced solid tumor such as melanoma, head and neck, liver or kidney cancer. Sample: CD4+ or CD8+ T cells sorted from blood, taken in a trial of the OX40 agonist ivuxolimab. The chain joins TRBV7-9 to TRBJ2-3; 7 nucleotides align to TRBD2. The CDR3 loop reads CASSLPRGDWSGTDTQYF. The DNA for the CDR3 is TGTGCCAGCAGCCTACCCCGGGGGGACTGGTCGGGCACAGATACGCAGTATTTT.